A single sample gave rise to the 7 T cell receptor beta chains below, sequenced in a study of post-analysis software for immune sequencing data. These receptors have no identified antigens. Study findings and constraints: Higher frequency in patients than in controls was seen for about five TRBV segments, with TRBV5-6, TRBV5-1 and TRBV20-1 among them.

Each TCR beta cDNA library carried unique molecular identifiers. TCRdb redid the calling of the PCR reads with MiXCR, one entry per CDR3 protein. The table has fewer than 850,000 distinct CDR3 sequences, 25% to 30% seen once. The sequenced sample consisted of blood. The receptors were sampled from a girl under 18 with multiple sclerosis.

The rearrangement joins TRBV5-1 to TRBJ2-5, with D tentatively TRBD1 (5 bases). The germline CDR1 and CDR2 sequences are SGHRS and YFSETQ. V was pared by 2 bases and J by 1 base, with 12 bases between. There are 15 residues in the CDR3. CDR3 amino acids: CASSLFGQRQETQYF. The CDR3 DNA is TGCGCCAGCAGCTTATTTGGACAACGCCAAGAGACCCAGTACTTC.

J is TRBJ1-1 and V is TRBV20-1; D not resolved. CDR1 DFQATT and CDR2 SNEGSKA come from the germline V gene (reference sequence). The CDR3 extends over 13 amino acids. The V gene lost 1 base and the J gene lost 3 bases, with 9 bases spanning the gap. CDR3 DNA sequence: TGCAGTGCTAGAGGGCTTACGGACACTGAAGCTTTCTTT. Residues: CSARGLTDTEAFF.

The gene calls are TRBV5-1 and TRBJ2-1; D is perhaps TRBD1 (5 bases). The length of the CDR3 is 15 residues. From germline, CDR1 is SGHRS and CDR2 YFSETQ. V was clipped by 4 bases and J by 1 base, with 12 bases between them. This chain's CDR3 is CASSQTRVSYNEQFF. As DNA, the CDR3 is TGCGCCAGCAGCCAAACCAGGGTTTCCTACAATGAGCAGTTCTTC.

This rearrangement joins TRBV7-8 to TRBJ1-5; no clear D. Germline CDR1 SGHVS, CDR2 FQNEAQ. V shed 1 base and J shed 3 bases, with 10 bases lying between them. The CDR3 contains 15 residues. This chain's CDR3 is CASSLDWADNQPQHF. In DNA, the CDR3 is TGTGCCAGCAGCTTAGATTGGGCAGACAATCAGCCCCAGCATTTT.

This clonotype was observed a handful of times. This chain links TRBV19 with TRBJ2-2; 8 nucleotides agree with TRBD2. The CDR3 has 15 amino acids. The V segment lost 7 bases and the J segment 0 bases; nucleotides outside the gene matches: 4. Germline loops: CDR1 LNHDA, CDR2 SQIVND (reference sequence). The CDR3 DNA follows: TGTGCCAGTATGAAGCGGGGGCCGAACACCGGGGAGCTGTTTTTT. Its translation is CASMKRGPNTGELFF.

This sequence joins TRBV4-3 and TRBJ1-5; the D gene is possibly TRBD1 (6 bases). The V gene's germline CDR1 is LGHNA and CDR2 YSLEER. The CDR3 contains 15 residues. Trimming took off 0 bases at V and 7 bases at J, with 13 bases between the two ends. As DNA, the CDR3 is TGCGCCAGCAGCCAAGATAGGGGGAATTGGCAGCCCCAGCATTTT. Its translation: CASSQDRGNWQPQHF.

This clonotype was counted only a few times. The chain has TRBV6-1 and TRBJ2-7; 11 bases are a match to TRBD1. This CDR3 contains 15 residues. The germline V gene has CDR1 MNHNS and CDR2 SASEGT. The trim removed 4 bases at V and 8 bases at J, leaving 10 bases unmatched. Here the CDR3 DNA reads TGTGCCAGCAGTGCCTCCGGGACAGGGGGTTTAAAGCAGTACTTC. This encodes CASSASGTGGLKQYF.